A single sample is the source of the 20 T cell receptor beta chains below, sequenced in a study of T cells in Graves' hyperthyroidism and ophthalmopathy. What was amplified from RNA transcripts were TCR beta CDR3 regions. The TCR CDR3 first-round RT-PCR relied on the HTBI primer set. TCRdb itself ran the multiplex PCR reads through MiXCR, one entry per CDR3 protein. Among around 190,000 distinct CDR3 sequences, about a sixth were seen once, and the ten largest hold about 56%. The source material was blood. These receptors were collected from a woman aged 45-65 years with Graves' hyperthyroidism.

The J gene is TRBJ2-2, the V gene TRBV2; no reliable D call. Between the trimmed V and J ends, which lost 3 bases and 4 bases, there was a span of 15 bases. The CDR3 is 16 residues long. CDR1 and CDR2 (germline): SNHLY, FYNNEI. The CDR3 DNA reads TGTGCCAGCAGTGATCTGGAAGGGCGTGCCACCGGGGAGCTGTTTTTT. Its protein is CASSDLEGRATGELFF.

In this sample, this clonotype turned up many times. The chain carries TRBV7-9 and TRBJ2-5; 13 bases agree with TRBD2. Looked up from germline, CDR1 is SEHNR and CDR2 is FQNEAQ (reference sequence). After removal of 5 bases from V and 5 bases from J, the junction contained 17 bases not matched to a gene. The CDR3 is made up of 19 amino acids. The CDR3 region has the DNA TGTGCCAGCAGCCCTCCGCGGACTAGCGGGAGAGCCCCACGGGAGACCCAGTACTTC. It yields the protein CASSPPRTSGRAPRETQYF.

This clonotype was detected ten times or more. The rearrangement uses TRBV12-3 or TRBV12-4 and TRBJ2-7; possibly TRBD1 for D (6 bases). The length of the CDR3 is 14 residues. V was clipped by 1 base and J by 7 bases, with 14 bases between them. CDR3 coding DNA: TGTGCCAGCAGTTTAGTGGACAGTACGGGGGAGCAGTACTTC. Its translation: CASSLVDSTGEQYF.

The chain has TRBV29-1 and TRBJ2-7; D gene uncertain. Germline V gives CDR1 SQVTM, CDR2 ANQGSEA. This CDR3 is 15 amino acids long. The germline V and J ends were trimmed by 0 bases and 1 base, with 13 bases remaining between them. CDR3 sequence (DNA): TGCAGCGTTGAAGAAGGTAGTAGCCGTTCCTACGAGCAGTACTTC. It specifies CSVEEGSSRSYEQYF.

This clonotype was found many times. The chain carries TRBV28 and TRBJ1-5; D possibly corresponds to TRBD1 (6 bases). CDR1 and CDR2 from the germline V gene are MDHEN and SYDVKM. V was trimmed by 6 bases and J by 6 bases, leaving 12 bases between them. The CDR3 is made up of 13 amino acids. The CDR3 DNA is TGTGCCAGCAGACCGCCAGGGGTTCAGCCCCAGCATTTT. Translating gives CASRPPGVQPQHF.

This clonotype showed up many times. The chain employs TRBV15 and TRBJ1-1; possible D gene TRBD1, 5 bases. V was clipped by 1 base and J by 5 bases, with 11 bases between them. Germline V gene data show CDR1 as LNHNV and CDR2 as YYDKDF (reference sequence). The CDR3 spans 14 residues. The CDR3 DNA reads TGTGCCACCAGCAGAGTTACGGGGGGGACTGAAGCTTTCTTT. This encodes CATSRVTGGTEAFF.

This clonotype has a count of ten or more. V is TRBV30 and J is TRBJ2-1; D perhaps matches TRBD1 (5 bases). The CDR3 is 13 amino acids. V gave up 5 bases and J gave up 3 bases, with 11 bases separating them. CDR1 is GTSNPN and CDR2 is SVGIG in the germline V gene (reference sequence). The CDR3 DNA reads as TGTGCCTGGGTCTCTGACAGCTACAATGAGCAGTTCTTC. Translated, it gives CAWVSDSYNEQFF.

This clonotype was counted many times. DNA of the CDR3: TGTGCCAGCAGCTTAAATCAAGCGGGAAGTGGGGATACGCAGTATTTT. This encodes CASSLNQAGSGDTQYF. The rearrangement uses TRBV7-3 and TRBJ2-3; 7 nucleotides match TRBD2. Germline V gene sequence: CDR1 SGHTA, CDR2 FQGTGA. There are 16 residues in the CDR3. V shed 1 base, J shed 6 bases, and the junction held 10 bases outside the gene matches.

The CDR3 protein is CASSHTGGNTIYF. The CDR3 DNA sequence: TGTGCCAGCAGCCATACGGGAGGAAACACCATATATTTT. V usage is TRBV14 and J usage is TRBJ1-3; the D is unclear. V was cut by 3 bases and J by 4 bases, with 7 bases left in between. CDR1 SGHDN and CDR2 FVKESK come from the germline V gene. This CDR3 is built from 13 residues. Looking up the rest from reference TRBV14 and TRBJ1-3 gives the full variable domain: EAGVTQFPSHSVIEKGQTVTLRCDPISGHDNLYWYRRVMGKEIKFLLHFVKESKQDESGMPNNRFLAERTGGTYSTLKVQPAELEDSGVYFCASSHTGGNTIYFGEGSWLTVV.

The V gene is TRBV5-4, the J gene TRBJ1-2; D not resolved. Trimming pared 1 base from V and 1 base from J, leaving 8 bases between. Germline CDR1 is SGHNT and CDR2 is YYREEE (reference sequence). The CDR3 has 14 amino acids. Written as DNA, the CDR3 is TGTGCCAGCAGCTTGAACAGTGATAACTATGGCTACACCTTC. It specifies CASSLNSDNYGYTF.

This clonotype was detected only a few times. The chain combines TRBV6-1 with TRBJ2-2; TRBD1 aligns across 7 bases. The CDR3 extends over 15 amino acids. Trimming at V came to 8 bases and at J to 2 bases, leaving 8 bases not matched to a gene. Germline V lookup: CDR1 MNHNS, CDR2 SASEGT. The CDR3 here is CASFPGTANTGELFF. CDR3 nucleotide sequence: TGTGCCAGCTTCCCAGGGACAGCCAACACCGGGGAGCTGTTTTTT.

This clonotype showed up many times. The rearrangement joins TRBV27 to TRBJ2-7; TRBD1 agrees at 10 bases. The germline gives CDR1 MNHEY, CDR2 SMNVEV (reference sequence). This CDR3 has 16 amino acids. The V and J ends lost 6 bases and 6 bases, in that order; junction bases with no gene match: 14. DNA for the CDR3: TGTGCCAGCAGCCCCGACAGGGGGCTAACTAACGGCGAGCAGTACTTC. As protein: CASSPDRGLTNGEQYF.

This clonotype was seen a few times. The chain is built from TRBV20-1 and TRBJ1-6; D is uncertain. This CDR3 comprises 13 residues. The V and J ends lost 6 bases and 7 bases respectively, with 13 bases between them. Germline V CDR1 and CDR2: DFQATT, SNEGSKA (reference sequence). Written as DNA, the CDR3 is TGCAGTGCCCGCCAAACTGGGAATTCACCCCTCCACTTT. This encodes CSARQTGNSPLHF.

This clonotype was detected only a few times. This chain links TRBV12-5 with TRBJ2-1, with a tentative D call TRBD1 (6 bases). This CDR3 has 16 amino acids. V lost 0 bases and J 8 bases, leaving 17 bases between the germline ends. Looked up from germline, CDR1 is LGHNT and CDR2 is FRNRAP. The CDR3 reads CASGLVGTTLSDEQFF. The CDR3 DNA reads TGTGCTAGTGGTTTGGTCGGGACAACTCTATCGGATGAGCAGTTCTTC.

The rearrangement links TRBV5-6 to TRBJ1-1; 9 positions agree with TRBD1. The CDR3 has 14 residues. CDR1 and CDR2 (germline): SGHDT, YYEEEE. V lost 4 bases to trimming and J lost 4 bases; unmatched junction nucleotides: 5. The CDR3 bases are TGTGCCAGCAGCAGTGACAGGGGGAGCACTGAAGCTTTCTTT. Its protein product is CASSSDRGSTEAFF.

J is TRBJ2-5 and V is TRBV11-2; 13 bases agree with TRBD2. This CDR3 region has 17 residues. Germline V gene data show CDR1 as SGHAT and CDR2 as FQNNGV. The trim removed 2 bases at V and 1 base at J, leaving 4 bases unmatched. Here the CDR3 DNA reads TGTGCCAGCAGCTTAATAAGGACTAGCGGGGGCCAAGAGACCCAGTACTTC. Protein sequence: CASSLIRTSGGQETQYF.

The chain is built from TRBV12-3 or TRBV12-4 and TRBJ2-1, with 10 bases fitting TRBD2. J lost 0 bases, V lost 2 bases, and 13 bases had no gene match. This CDR3 is built from 20 residues. The CDR3: CASSLSSSGSPLVSYNEQFF. The CDR3 coding sequence is TGTGCCAGCAGTTTATCGTCTAGCGGGAGTCCCTTGGTCTCCTACAATGAGCAGTTCTTC.

Many counts were recorded for this clonotype. The chain links TRBV25-1 to TRBJ2-3; 9 bases are shared with TRBD1. The CDR3 length is 15 residues. The J segment lost 5 bases and the V segment lost 3 bases, leaving 6 bases of the junction unmatched. Germline V CDR1 and CDR2: MGHDK, SYGVNS. The CDR3: CASSEGQGLGDTQYF. CDR3 DNA: TGTGCCAGCAGTGAGGGACAGGGACTGGGAGATACGCAGTATTTT.

The chain couples TRBV12-3 or TRBV12-4 to TRBJ2-6; D unresolved. V dropped 5 bases and J dropped 2 bases, with 10 bases sitting between them. The CDR3 runs 15 residues. CDR3 loop: CASSLRAAGANVLTF. CDR3 sequence (DNA): TGTGCCAGCAGTCTTAGGGCTGCTGGGGCCAACGTCCTGACTTTC.

This clonotype was seen a handful of times. One end of the junction is discordant with germline, which a read error may explain. The chain joins TRBV5-1 to TRBJ1-3; D not certain. Germline lookup yields CDR1 SGHRS and CDR2 YFSETQ. This CDR3 spans 16 amino acids. The CDR3 reads CTSSLYSTASGNTIYF. The CDR3 nucleotides read TGCACCAGCAGTCTTTACAGTACGGCCTCTGGAAACACCATATATTTT.